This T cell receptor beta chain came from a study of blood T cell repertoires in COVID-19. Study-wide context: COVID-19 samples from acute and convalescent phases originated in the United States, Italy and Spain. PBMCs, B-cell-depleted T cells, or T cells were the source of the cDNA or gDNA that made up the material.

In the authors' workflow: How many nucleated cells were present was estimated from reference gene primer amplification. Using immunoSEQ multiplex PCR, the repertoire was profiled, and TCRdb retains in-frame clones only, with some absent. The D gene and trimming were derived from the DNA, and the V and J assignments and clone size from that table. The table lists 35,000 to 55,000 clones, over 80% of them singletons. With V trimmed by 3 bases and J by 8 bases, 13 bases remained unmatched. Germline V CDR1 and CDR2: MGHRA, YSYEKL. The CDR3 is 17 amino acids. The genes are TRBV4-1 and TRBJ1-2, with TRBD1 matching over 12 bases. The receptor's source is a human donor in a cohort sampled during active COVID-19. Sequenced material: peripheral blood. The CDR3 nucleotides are TGCGCCAGCAGCCAGGGACAGGGGGCATCCCTCCCTGGCGGCTACACCTTC. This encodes CASSQGQGASLPGGYTF.